This T cell receptor beta chain was identified in a study of shared clonotypes between healthy human individuals. Study in general: Three plates each covered CD4 naive and memory; CD8 naive two, CD8 memory one. Notes on the study in general: Naive subsets typically showed greater estimated richness than memory subsets. Sample collection involved blood only; tissue repertoires are likely different.

Germline V lookup: CDR1 MDHEN, CDR2 SYDVKM. V lost 4 bases and J lost 10; bases outside the gene matches: 14. The CDR3 runs to 16 residues. Note on this clone: Its antigen is unidentified.

The table came from immunoSEQ multiplex PCR; TCRdb's copy has only in-frame clones and leaves some out. There are approximately 620,000 clones in the sample; 95% to 98% occur only once, and around 0.058% lies in the top ten. Material: naive CD4+ T cells sorted from blood. As to subset: CD45RA+ positively selected. The sequence derives from a woman under 40 in good health. The chain combines TRBV28 with TRBJ2-1; 9 nucleotides agree with TRBD2. The CDR3 sequence is CASSWGHPLAGAEQFF. The CDR3 DNA reads TGTGCCAGCAGTTGGGGACACCCGTTAGCGGGAGCGGAGCAGTTCTTC.